This T cell receptor beta chain is from a study of blood T cells in healthy people across ages (dated by TCRdb to between 2014 and 2017). For the wider study: In model experiments, template switching captured roughly one uniquely barcoded TCR beta cDNA molecule for every two T cells. Four age groups were formed from the donors: young (average 16 years), middle-aged (more than 35), aged (62) and long-lived (approximately 78). To track age-related changes in TCR beta repertoire diversity, the study relied on deep sequencing normalized with unique cDNA molecular identifiers. To avoid experimental bias, donors of different ages were spread randomly across the sequencing lanes. Two additional independent replicas of 1 million unique cDNA reads from the same blood draw were analyzed for two donors (one aged 18 to 29 and one aged 80 or older). What the study reported, not specific to this receptor: Compared with the aged group, the long-lived group had more naive CD4+ T cells, fewer expanded clones and increased TCR diversity, a pattern suggesting age selection. Estimates of total diversity based on one million sequenced T cells were regarded as lower bounds and as underestimates. The CMV infection status of donors was not known, potentially confounding age-related changes in expanded clonotypes. Observed TCR beta diversity correlated strongly with the percentage of naive T cells measured by flow cytometry. Observed TCR beta diversity per million T cells fell roughly linearly with age, and a significant reduction was already apparent by age around 40. Since profiling was done on bulk unsorted PBMCs, naive and antigen-experienced compartments could not be conclusively compared.

Library prep was done by 5' RACE. The sequencing machine was an Illumina HiSeq 2500. A second roughly 6 to 12 cycle PCR used a sample-barcoded 5' primer and a J-beta primer mix. A unique molecular identifier was introduced onto each TCR beta cDNA molecule by a template-switch 5' adaptor carrying 12 random nucleotides. Each sample yielded at least 3 million CDR3-containing paired-end reads. First-strand cDNA synthesis was performed from all RNA using the Mint cDNA synthesis kit, with priming by a TRBC-specific oligonucleotide. Following uracil-DNA glycosylase treatment, all cDNA underwent a first 18-cycle PCR with the universal primers M1SS and BC2_uni_R. As for how the authors treated the data: Normalization of each sample was performed by random selection of 1 million high-quality reads, each carrying a distinct molecular identifier. Instead of being binned into consensus sequences, reads that shared molecular identifiers were thrown out. MiTCR, run with a Q25 quality threshold and the strictest error-elimination algorithm, handled CDR3 identification, clonotype clustering and error correction. Lower-bound total TCR beta diversity was estimated with a nonparametric unseen species model using Euler transformation. TCRdb took the public reads, trimmed them with fastp at Q25, ran MiXCR for clone calling and kept in-frame beta chains. Every entry covers one CDR3 protein and lists the most common genes and DNA from its rows. Here the V and J calls rest on TCRdb's processing, not on the authors' analysis. In all, the sample holds hundreds of thousands of distinct CDR3 sequences, and roughly 41% of those were seen once. The ten largest account for 20% to 25% of the sample.

Systemically healthy Caucasian individuals from Russia, 35 to 50 in total and aged 6 to 90 years, were included as donors. Roughly 10 milliliters of peripheral blood were collected from each donor into EDTA-treated Vacutainer tubes. Ficoll-Paque density-gradient centrifugation was used to isolate PBMCs, with at least 6.5 million per sample. Trizol reagent was used to extract total RNA from the PBMCs, yielding at least 6 micrograms per sample. The percentages of naive CD45RAhigh/CD27high T cells were determined by flow cytometry on a PBMC aliquot from every donor. With regard to this clonotype: It lacks a known antigen. The record has no base qualities; no much larger clone is one base away.

From V the trimming removes 1 base and from J it removes 4 bases, while the gene matches leave 13 bases of the junction unaccounted for. From a lookup of the germline V gene, CDR1 and CDR2 are KGHSH and LQKENI. From the cysteine through the phenylalanine, the CDR3 covers 18 amino acids. CDR3 DNA only is kept here, 54 bases in frame from base 1. This receptor was obtained from a woman aged 60-75 years in good health. Specimen: blood. Recombination connected TRBV18 to TRBJ2-1; TRBD2 aligns with 7 central bases. The CDR3 reads as follows: CASSPRSSGPTAYNEQFF. The DNA sequence is as follows: TGTGCCAGCTCACCACGATCTAGCGGCCCCACGGCATACAATGAGCAGTTCTTC.